The subject of this entry is one T cell receptor (beta chain). The target antigen is unknown. CDR3 size: 15 residues. V dropped 4 bases and J dropped 8 bases, with 21 bases sitting between them. CDR1 and CDR2 from the germline V gene are SGHRS and YFSETQ. The data derive from a study of identical twins. General study points: Cord blood's abundant beta clonotypes had fewer insertions, unlike memory repertoires.

From the 5' RACE reads, TCRdb called clonotypes with MiXCR, one entry per CDR3 protein. The sample contains 250,000 to 350,000 distinct CDR3 sequences, 6.5% to 9.5% of which appear only once. The same data also went into a second study, on yellow fever vaccine responses in identical twins.

What was sequenced was memory (CD45RO+) T cells sorted from blood. The sequence was collected from a woman under 30 in good health. The chain recombines TRBV5-1 with TRBJ1-2; a possible D gene is TRBD1 (5 bases). This CDR3 is CASSNLGLAGGGYTF. The DNA for the CDR3 is TGCGCCAGCAGCAACCTCGGCTTAGCTGGGGGAGGCTACACCTTC.